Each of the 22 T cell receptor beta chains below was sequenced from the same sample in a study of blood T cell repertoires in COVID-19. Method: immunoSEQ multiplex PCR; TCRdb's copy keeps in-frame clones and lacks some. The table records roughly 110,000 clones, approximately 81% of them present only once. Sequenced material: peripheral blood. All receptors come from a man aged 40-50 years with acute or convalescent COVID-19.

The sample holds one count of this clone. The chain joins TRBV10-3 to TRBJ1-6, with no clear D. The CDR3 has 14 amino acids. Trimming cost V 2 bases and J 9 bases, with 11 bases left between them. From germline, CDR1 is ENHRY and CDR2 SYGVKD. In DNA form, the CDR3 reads TGTGCCATCAGTGAGGAGGGCAGCCCTTCACCCCTCCACTTT. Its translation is CAISEEGSPSPLHF.

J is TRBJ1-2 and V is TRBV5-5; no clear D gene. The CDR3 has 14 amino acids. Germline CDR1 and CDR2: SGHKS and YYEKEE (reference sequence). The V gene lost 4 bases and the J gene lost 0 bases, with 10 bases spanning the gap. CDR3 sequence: CASSKQETNYGYTF. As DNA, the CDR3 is TGTGCCAGCAGCAAGCAGGAAACTAACTATGGCTACACCTTC.

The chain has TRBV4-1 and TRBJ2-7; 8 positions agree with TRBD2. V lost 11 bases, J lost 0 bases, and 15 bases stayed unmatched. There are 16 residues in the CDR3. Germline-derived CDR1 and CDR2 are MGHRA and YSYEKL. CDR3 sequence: CAVPSPRGGGSYEQYF. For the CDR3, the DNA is TGCGCCGTACCTTCACCCCGGGGGGGCGGCTCCTACGAGCAGTACTTC.

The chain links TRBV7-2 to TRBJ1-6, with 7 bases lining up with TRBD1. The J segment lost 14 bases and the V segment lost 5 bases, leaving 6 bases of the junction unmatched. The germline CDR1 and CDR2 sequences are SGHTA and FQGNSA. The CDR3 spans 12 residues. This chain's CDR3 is CASSGYRGALHF. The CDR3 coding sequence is TGTGCCAGCAGCGGTTACAGGGGAGCCCTCCACTTT.

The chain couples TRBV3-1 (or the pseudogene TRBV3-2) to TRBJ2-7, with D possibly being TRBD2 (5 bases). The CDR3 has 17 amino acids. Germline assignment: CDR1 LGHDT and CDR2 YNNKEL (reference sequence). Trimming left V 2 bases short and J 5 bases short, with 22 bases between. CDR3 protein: CASSQSLDLIVGDEQYF. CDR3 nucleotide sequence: TGTGCCAGCAGCCAATCACTCGACCTTATTGTCGGGGACGAGCAGTACTTC.

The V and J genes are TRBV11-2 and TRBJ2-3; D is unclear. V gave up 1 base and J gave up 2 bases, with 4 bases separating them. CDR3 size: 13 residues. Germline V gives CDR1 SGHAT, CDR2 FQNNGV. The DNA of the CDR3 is TGTGCCAGCAGCTTAGGGGCCACAGATACGCAGTATTTT. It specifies CASSLGATDTQYF.

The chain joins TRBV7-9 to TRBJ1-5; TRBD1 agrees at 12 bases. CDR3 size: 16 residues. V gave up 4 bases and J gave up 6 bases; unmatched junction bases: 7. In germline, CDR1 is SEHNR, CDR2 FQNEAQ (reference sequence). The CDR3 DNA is TGTGCCAGCAGCTCAGCGGGGACAGGGGGCACTCAGCCCCAGCATTTT. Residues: CASSSAGTGGTQPQHF.

This chain's CDR3 is CATSRADWPRETQYF. As DNA, the CDR3 is TGTGCCACCAGCAGAGCGGACTGGCCCAGGGAGACCCAGTACTTC. The chain has TRBV15 and TRBJ2-5, with D maybe TRBD2 (5 bases). The CDR3 sequence is 15 residues long. Germline V gives CDR1 LNHNV, CDR2 YYDKDF (reference sequence). The V end lost 1 base, the J end lost 5 bases, and 14 bases lay between the germline ends.

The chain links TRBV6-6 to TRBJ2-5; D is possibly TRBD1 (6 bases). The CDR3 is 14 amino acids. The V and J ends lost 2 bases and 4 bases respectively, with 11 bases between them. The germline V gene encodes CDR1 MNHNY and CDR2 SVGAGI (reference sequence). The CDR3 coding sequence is TGTGCCAGCAGTTACAGGACAGAGGGAGAGACCCAGTACTTC. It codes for CASSYRTEGETQYF.

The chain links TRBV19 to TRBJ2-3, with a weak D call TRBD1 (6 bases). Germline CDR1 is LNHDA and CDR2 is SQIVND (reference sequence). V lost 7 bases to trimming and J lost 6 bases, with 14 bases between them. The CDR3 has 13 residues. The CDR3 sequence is CASTEDSYDTQYF. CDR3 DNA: TGTGCCAGTACTGAGGACAGTTACGATACGCAGTATTTT. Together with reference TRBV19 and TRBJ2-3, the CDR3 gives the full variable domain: DGGITQSPKYLFRKEGQNVTLSCEQNLNHDAMYWYRQDPGQGLRLIYYSQIVNDFQKGDIAEGYSVSREKKESFPLTVTSAQKNPTAFYLCASTEDSYDTQYFGPGTRLTVL.

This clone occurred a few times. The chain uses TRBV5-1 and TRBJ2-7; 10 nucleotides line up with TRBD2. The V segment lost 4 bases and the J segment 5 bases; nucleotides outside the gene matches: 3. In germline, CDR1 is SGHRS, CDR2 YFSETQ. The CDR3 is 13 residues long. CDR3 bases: TGCGCCAGCAGCCTGGGACTAGCGAACGAGCAGTACTTC. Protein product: CASSLGLANEQYF.

The DNA of the CDR3 is TGTGCCAGCAGTTTGGGTAGCCCTAACTATGGCTACACCTTC. It specifies CASSLGSPNYGYTF. The chain combines TRBV27 with TRBJ1-2; no definite D call. This CDR3 region has 14 residues. Per germline, CDR1 MNHEY and CDR2 SMNVEV (reference sequence). V was cut by 3 bases and J by 0 bases, with 8 bases left in between.

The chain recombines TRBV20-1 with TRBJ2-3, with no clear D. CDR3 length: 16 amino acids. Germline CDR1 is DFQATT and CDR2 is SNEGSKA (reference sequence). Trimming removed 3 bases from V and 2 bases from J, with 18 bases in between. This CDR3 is CSASGSQRSATDTQYF. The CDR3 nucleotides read TGCAGTGCTAGTGGAAGTCAGCGCTCAGCCACAGATACGCAGTATTTT.

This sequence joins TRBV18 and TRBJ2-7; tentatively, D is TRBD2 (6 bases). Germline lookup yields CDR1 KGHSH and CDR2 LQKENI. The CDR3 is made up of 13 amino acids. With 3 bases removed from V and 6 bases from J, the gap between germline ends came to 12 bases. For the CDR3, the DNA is TGTGCCAGCTCACCGGGACTGGACGGCGAGCAGTACTTC. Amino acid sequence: CASSPGLDGEQYF.

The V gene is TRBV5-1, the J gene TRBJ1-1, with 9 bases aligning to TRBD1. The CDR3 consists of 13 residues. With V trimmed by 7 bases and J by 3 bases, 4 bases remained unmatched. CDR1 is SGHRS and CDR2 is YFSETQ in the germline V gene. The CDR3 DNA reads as TGCGCCAGCGGCACAGGGGGCGACACTGAAGCTTTCTTT. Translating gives CASGTGGDTEAFF.

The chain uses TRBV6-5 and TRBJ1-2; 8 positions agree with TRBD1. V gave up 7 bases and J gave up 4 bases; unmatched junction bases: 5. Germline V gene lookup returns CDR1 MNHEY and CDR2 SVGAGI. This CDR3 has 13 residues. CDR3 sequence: CASTRTGPYGYTF. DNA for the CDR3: TGTGCCAGCACCCGGACAGGGCCCTATGGCTACACCTTC.

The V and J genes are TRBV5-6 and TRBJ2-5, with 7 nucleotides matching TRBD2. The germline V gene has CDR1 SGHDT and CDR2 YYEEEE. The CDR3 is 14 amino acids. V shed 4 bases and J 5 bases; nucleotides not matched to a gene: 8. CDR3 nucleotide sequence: TGTGCCAGCAGCCTCCGGGGAGGGTGGGAGACCCAGTACTTC. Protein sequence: CASSLRGGWETQYF.

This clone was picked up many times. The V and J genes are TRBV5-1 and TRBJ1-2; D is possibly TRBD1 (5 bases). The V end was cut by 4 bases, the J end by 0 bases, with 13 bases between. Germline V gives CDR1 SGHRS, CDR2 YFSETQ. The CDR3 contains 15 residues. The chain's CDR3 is CASSRYGGANYGYTF. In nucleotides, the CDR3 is TGCGCCAGCAGCCGTTACGGGGGAGCTAACTATGGCTACACCTTC.

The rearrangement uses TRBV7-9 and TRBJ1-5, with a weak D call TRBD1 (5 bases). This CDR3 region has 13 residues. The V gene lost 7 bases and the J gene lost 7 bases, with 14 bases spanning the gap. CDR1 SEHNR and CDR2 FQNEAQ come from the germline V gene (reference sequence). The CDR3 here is CASTSIGGQPQHF. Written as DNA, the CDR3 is TGTGCCAGCACCTCAATCGGGGGACAGCCCCAGCATTTT.

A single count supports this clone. CDR3 bases: TGTGCCAGCAGCTTAGCCCAGGGGTATAATTCACCCCTCCACTTT. Its translation is CASSLAQGYNSPLHF. The J gene is TRBJ1-6, the V gene TRBV7-2, with D perhaps matching TRBD1 (6 bases). Germline V CDR1 and CDR2: SGHTA, FQGNSA. V shed 0 bases and J shed 4 bases, with 7 bases lying between them. This CDR3 comprises 15 residues.

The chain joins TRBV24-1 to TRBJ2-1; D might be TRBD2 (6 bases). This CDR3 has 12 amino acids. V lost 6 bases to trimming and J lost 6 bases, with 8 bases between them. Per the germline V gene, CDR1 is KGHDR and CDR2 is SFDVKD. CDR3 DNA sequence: TGTGCCACCAGTTACGGGGGCAATGAGCAGTTCTTC. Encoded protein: CATSYGGNEQFF.

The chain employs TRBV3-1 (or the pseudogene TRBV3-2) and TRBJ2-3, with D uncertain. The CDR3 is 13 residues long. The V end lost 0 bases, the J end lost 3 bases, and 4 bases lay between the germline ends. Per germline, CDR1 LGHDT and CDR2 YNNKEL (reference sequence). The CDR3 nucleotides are TGTGCCAGCAGCCAAGAATCGACAGATACGCAGTATTTT. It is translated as CASSQESTDTQYF.